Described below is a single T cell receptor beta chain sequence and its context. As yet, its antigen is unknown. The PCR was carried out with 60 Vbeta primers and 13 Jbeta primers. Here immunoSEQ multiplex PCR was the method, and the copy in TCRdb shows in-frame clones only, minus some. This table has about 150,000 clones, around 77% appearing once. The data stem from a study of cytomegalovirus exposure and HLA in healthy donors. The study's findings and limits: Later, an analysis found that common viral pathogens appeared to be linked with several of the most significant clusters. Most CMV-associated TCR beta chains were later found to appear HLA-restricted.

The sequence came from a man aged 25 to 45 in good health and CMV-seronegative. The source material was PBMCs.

CDR3 residues: CASSVSLWETEAFF. CDR3 sequence (DNA): TGTGCCAGCAGCGTATCCCTCTGGGAGACTGAAGCTTTCTTT. The V call is TRBV9, the J call TRBJ1-1; no clear D gene. Trimming shortened V by 1 base and J by 5 bases, and 12 bases separated the two germline ends. Germline CDR1 reads SGDLS; CDR2 reads YYNGEE. The CDR3 spans 14 residues.